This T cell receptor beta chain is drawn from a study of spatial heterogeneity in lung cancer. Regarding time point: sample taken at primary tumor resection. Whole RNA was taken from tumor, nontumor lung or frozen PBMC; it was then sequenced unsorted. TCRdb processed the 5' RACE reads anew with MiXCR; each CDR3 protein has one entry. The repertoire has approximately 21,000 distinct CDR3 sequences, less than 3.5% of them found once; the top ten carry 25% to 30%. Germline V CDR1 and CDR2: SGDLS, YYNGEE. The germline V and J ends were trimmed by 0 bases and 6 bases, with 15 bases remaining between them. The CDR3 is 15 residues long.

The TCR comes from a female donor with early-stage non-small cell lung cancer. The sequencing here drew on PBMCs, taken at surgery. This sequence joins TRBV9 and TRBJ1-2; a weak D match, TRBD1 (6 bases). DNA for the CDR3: TGTGCCAGCAGCGTAGAGGGCAGGGGAAAGGATGGCTACACCTTC. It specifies CASSVEGRGKDGYTF.